These 11 T cell receptor beta chains originate from one sample sequenced in a study of T cell changes during pregnancy in multiple sclerosis. TCRdb keeps only in-frame clones here, not all; method: immunoSEQ multiplex PCR. The data show more than 65,000 clones, with about 85% seen just once and 3% to 3.5% held by the top ten. The sequencing here drew on peripheral blood, taken before pregnancy. These receptors were collected from a female donor with multiple sclerosis, enrolled in a pregnancy study.

The genes are TRBV5-4 and TRBJ2-2; no clear D gene. Germline values: CDR1 SGHNT, CDR2 YYREEE (reference sequence). The V end lost 0 bases, the J end lost 0 bases, and 9 bases lay between the germline ends. The CDR3 length is 16 residues. This CDR3 reads CASSLGSTANTGELFF. CDR3 bases: TGTGCCAGCAGCTTGGGAAGCACGGCGAACACCGGGGAGCTGTTTTTT. Full variable domain (remainder filled in from reference TRBV5-4 and TRBJ2-2): ETGVTQSPTHLIKTRGQQVTLRCSSQSGHNTVSWYQQALGQGPQFIFQYYREEENGRGNFPPRFSGLQFPNYSSELNVNALELDDSALYLCASSLGSTANTGELFFGEGSRLTVL.

This clone was picked up a small number of times. The rearrangement joins TRBV19 to TRBJ1-2; D not certain. Trimming stripped 1 base from V and 8 bases from J, with 11 bases between. Per the germline V gene, CDR1 is LNHDA and CDR2 is SQIVND (reference sequence). This CDR3 has 13 residues. This CDR3 is CASSIGRQGGYTF. The CDR3 nucleotides are TGTGCCAGTAGTATAGGCAGGCAAGGCGGCTACACCTTC.

The rearrangement links TRBV27 to TRBJ2-7; 13 nucleotides agree with TRBD2. V lost 6 bases and J lost 5; bases outside the gene matches: 7. From germline, CDR1 is MNHEY and CDR2 SMNVEV (reference sequence). This CDR3 is 15 amino acids long. The CDR3 DNA sequence: TGTGCCAGCAGCCGGACTAGCGGGAGAATCCACGAGCAGTACTTC. Its translation: CASSRTSGRIHEQYF.

The V and J genes are TRBV30 and TRBJ1-2, with TRBD1 matching over 7 bases. The V gene end was trimmed by 6 bases and the J gene end by 3 bases; junction bases not matched to a gene: 10. The CDR3 loop spans 14 amino acids. The germline V gene has CDR1 GTSNPN and CDR2 SVGIG (reference sequence). CDR3 region: CACTKRRGDYGYTF. The CDR3 coding sequence is TGTGCCTGCACAAAGCGCAGGGGGGACTATGGCTACACCTTC.

A note on this clone: At one end, the junction sequence differs from germline, possibly due to a read error. The rearrangement links TRBV19 to TRBJ1-5, with 7 positions matching TRBD1. From germline, CDR1 is LNHDA and CDR2 SQIVND (reference sequence). The CDR3 contains 16 residues. The CDR3, as DNA: TGTGCCAGTAGTATTGATAGGGGGCACGGAAATCCGCCCCAGCATTTT. This translates into CASSIDRGHGNPPQHF.

The chain joins TRBV7-2 to TRBJ2-3, with D uncertain. This CDR3 has 15 residues. Germline loops: CDR1 SGHTA, CDR2 FQGNSA. The V gene lost 5 bases and the J gene lost 0 bases, with 12 bases spanning the gap. The CDR3 protein is CASSQAAFSTDTQYF. Here the CDR3 DNA reads TGTGCCAGCAGCCAAGCAGCGTTCAGCACAGATACGCAGTATTTT. The full variable domain, completed using reference TRBV7-2 and TRBJ2-3, is GAGVSQSPSNKVTEKGKDVELRCDPISGHTALYWYRQSLGQGLEFLIYFQGNSAPDKSGLPSDRFSAERTGGSVSTLTIQRTQQEDSAVYLCASSQAAFSTDTQYFGPGTRLTVL.

The chain carries TRBV6-5 and TRBJ2-3; 7 bases align to TRBD1. The CDR3 is 16 amino acids. The germline gives CDR1 MNHEY, CDR2 SVGAGI. Trimming at V came to 0 bases and at J to 2 bases, leaving 5 bases not matched to a gene. The CDR3 here is CASSYSTTGNTDTQYF. In nucleotides, the CDR3 is TGTGCCAGCAGTTACTCTACGACAGGGAACACAGATACGCAGTATTTT.

The chain joins TRBV5-8 to TRBJ1-4; D gene uncertain. Trimming removed 0 bases at V and 7 bases at J, with 16 bases between. This CDR3 region has 16 residues. The germline gives CDR1 SGHTS, CDR2 YDEGEE. The CDR3 DNA is TGTGCCAGCAGCTTGGGACAAAGTATTTTAGGTGAAAAACTGTTTTTT. This gives the protein CASSLGQSILGEKLFF.

The chain employs TRBV7-2 and TRBJ2-7; TRBD1 matches 7 bases. The CDR3 runs to 16 residues. The J segment lost 2 bases and the V segment lost 0 bases, leaving 7 bases of the junction unmatched. The germline CDR1 and CDR2 sequences are SGHTA and FQGNSA. CDR3 sequence (DNA): TGTGCCAGCAGCTTAGCGGGGACAGCAAATACCTACGAGCAGTACTTC. Amino acids: CASSLAGTANTYEQYF.

CDR3 residues: CASSPWANTEAFF. The CDR3 region has the DNA TGTGCCAGCAGCCCTTGGGCGAACACTGAAGCTTTCTTT. The gene calls are TRBV4-2 and TRBJ1-1; D not resolved. V lost 4 bases to trimming and J lost 1 base, with 7 bases between them. This CDR3 contains 13 residues. From germline, CDR1 is LGHNA and CDR2 YNFKEQ.

The chain couples TRBV7-9 to TRBJ1-2; D is undetermined. V was pared by 8 bases and J by 7 bases, with 11 bases between. The V gene's germline CDR1 is SEHNR and CDR2 FQNEAQ (reference sequence). This CDR3 spans 11 amino acids. CDR3 DNA: TGTGCCAGCCCCCATGGCAGTGGCTACACCTTC. Translation gives CASPHGSGYTF.